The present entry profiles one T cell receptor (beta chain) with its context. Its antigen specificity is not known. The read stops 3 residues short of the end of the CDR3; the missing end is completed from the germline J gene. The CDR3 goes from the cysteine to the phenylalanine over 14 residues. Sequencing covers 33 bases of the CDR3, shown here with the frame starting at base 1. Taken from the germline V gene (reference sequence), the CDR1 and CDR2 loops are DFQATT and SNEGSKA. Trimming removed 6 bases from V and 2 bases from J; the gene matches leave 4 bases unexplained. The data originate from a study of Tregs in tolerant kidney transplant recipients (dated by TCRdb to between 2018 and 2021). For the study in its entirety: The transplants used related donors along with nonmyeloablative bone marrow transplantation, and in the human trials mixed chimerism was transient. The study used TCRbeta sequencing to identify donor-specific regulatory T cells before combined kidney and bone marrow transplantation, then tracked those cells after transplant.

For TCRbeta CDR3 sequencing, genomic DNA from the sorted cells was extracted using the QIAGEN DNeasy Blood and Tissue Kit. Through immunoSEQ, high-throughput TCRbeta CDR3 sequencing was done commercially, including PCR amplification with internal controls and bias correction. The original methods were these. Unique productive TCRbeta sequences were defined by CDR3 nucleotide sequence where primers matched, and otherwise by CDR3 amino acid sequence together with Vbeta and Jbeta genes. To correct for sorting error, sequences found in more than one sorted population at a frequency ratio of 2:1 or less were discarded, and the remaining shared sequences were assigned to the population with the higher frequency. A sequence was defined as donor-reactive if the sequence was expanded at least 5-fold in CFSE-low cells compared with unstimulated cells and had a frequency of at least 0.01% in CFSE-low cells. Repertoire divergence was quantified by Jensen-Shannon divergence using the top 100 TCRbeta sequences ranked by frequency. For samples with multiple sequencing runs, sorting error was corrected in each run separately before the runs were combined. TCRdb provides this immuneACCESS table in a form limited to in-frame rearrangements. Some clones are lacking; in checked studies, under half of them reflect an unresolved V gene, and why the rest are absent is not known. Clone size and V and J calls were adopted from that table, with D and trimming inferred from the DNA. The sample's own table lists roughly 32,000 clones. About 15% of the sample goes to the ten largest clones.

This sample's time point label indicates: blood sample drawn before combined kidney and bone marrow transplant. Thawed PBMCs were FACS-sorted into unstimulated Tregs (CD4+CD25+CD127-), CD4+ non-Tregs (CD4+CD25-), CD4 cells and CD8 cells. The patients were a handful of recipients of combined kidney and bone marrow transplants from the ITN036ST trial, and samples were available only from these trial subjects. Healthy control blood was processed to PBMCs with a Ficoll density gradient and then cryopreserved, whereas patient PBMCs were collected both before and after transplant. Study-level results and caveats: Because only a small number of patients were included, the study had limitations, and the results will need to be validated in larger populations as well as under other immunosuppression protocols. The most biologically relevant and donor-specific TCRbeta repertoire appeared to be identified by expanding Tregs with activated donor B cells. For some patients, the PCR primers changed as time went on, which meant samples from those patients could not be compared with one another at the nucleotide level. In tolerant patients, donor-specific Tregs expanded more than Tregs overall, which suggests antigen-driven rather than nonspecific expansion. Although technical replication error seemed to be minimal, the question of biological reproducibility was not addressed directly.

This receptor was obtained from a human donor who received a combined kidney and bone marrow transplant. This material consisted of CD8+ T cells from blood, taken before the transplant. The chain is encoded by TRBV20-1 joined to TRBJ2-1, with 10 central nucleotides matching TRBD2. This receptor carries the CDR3 CSAPSGRAYNEQFF. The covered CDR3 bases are TGCAGTGCCCCGAGCGGGAGGGCCTACAATGAG.